These T cell receptor beta chains were read from a single sample in a study of blood T cell repertoires in COVID-19. Generated by immunoSEQ multiplex PCR, the TCRdb table keeps only in-frame clones and is missing some. This sample has about 240,000 clones, with roughly 85% found just once. Input material: peripheral blood. The source of these receptors is a man aged 50 to 59 with COVID-19, enrolled during active disease. Each CDR3 is given with its conserved first and last residue. D genes are given only for firm matches. Clone size appears in some rows only: once, few, many, or a class for an expanded clone.

j_call: TRBJ1-2
clone_size: .
v_call: TRBV29-1
d_call: TRBD1
cdr3_aa: CSVGTGPNYGYTF
cdr3_nt: TGCAGCGTCGGGACAGGCCCGAACTATGGCTACACCTTC

j_call: TRBJ2-7
clone_size: .
v_call: TRBV5-1
d_call: .
cdr3_aa: CASSFRDSAYEQYF
cdr3_nt: TGCGCCAGCAGCTTCCGGGACTCAGCCTACGAGCAGTACTTC

j_call: TRBJ2-7
clone_size: .
v_call: TRBV11-2
d_call: .
cdr3_aa: CASSLGGTVSYEQYF
cdr3_nt: TGTGCCAGCAGCTTAGGCGGGACGGTATCCTACGAGCAGTACTTC

j_call: TRBJ1-6
clone_size: .
v_call: TRBV30
d_call: .
cdr3_aa: CAWRGTSNSPLHF
cdr3_nt: TGTGCCTGGAGAGGGACATCTAATTCACCCCTCCACTTT

j_call: TRBJ2-7
clone_size: .
v_call: TRBV6-5
d_call: TRBD1
cdr3_aa: CASMIDRVPYEQYF
cdr3_nt: TGTGCCAGCATGATAGACAGGGTACCCTACGAGCAGTACTTC

j_call: TRBJ2-1
clone_size: once
v_call: TRBV3-1/TRBV3-2
d_call: TRBD2
cdr3_aa: CASSLGLAGTNEQFF
cdr3_nt: TGTGCCAGCAGCCTGGGGCTAGCGGGGACGAATGAGCAGTTCTTC

j_call: TRBJ2-1
clone_size: .
v_call: TRBV28
d_call: .
cdr3_aa: CASSSSGISYNEQFF
cdr3_nt: TGTGCCAGCAGTTCCTCAGGGATCTCATACAATGAGCAGTTCTTC

j_call: TRBJ2-3
clone_size: .
v_call: TRBV10-1
d_call: .
cdr3_aa: CASSESFIDTQYF
cdr3_nt: TGCGCCAGCAGTGAGTCGTTCATAGATACGCAGTATTTT

j_call: TRBJ2-3
clone_size: .
v_call: TRBV2
d_call: TRBD2
cdr3_aa: CASSAGLAGGTDTQYF
cdr3_nt: TGTGCCAGCAGTGCGGGACTAGCGGGGGGCACAGATACGCAGTATTTT

j_call: TRBJ1-2
clone_size: .
v_call: TRBV5-1
d_call: TRBD1
cdr3_aa: CASRPGQDYGYTF
cdr3_nt: TGCGCCAGCAGACCCGGACAGGACTATGGCTACACCTTC

j_call: TRBJ2-1
clone_size: .
v_call: TRBV15
d_call: .
cdr3_aa: CATSRDAGRYNEQFF
cdr3_nt: TGTGCCACCAGCAGAGATGCGGGGCGGTACAATGAGCAGTTCTTC